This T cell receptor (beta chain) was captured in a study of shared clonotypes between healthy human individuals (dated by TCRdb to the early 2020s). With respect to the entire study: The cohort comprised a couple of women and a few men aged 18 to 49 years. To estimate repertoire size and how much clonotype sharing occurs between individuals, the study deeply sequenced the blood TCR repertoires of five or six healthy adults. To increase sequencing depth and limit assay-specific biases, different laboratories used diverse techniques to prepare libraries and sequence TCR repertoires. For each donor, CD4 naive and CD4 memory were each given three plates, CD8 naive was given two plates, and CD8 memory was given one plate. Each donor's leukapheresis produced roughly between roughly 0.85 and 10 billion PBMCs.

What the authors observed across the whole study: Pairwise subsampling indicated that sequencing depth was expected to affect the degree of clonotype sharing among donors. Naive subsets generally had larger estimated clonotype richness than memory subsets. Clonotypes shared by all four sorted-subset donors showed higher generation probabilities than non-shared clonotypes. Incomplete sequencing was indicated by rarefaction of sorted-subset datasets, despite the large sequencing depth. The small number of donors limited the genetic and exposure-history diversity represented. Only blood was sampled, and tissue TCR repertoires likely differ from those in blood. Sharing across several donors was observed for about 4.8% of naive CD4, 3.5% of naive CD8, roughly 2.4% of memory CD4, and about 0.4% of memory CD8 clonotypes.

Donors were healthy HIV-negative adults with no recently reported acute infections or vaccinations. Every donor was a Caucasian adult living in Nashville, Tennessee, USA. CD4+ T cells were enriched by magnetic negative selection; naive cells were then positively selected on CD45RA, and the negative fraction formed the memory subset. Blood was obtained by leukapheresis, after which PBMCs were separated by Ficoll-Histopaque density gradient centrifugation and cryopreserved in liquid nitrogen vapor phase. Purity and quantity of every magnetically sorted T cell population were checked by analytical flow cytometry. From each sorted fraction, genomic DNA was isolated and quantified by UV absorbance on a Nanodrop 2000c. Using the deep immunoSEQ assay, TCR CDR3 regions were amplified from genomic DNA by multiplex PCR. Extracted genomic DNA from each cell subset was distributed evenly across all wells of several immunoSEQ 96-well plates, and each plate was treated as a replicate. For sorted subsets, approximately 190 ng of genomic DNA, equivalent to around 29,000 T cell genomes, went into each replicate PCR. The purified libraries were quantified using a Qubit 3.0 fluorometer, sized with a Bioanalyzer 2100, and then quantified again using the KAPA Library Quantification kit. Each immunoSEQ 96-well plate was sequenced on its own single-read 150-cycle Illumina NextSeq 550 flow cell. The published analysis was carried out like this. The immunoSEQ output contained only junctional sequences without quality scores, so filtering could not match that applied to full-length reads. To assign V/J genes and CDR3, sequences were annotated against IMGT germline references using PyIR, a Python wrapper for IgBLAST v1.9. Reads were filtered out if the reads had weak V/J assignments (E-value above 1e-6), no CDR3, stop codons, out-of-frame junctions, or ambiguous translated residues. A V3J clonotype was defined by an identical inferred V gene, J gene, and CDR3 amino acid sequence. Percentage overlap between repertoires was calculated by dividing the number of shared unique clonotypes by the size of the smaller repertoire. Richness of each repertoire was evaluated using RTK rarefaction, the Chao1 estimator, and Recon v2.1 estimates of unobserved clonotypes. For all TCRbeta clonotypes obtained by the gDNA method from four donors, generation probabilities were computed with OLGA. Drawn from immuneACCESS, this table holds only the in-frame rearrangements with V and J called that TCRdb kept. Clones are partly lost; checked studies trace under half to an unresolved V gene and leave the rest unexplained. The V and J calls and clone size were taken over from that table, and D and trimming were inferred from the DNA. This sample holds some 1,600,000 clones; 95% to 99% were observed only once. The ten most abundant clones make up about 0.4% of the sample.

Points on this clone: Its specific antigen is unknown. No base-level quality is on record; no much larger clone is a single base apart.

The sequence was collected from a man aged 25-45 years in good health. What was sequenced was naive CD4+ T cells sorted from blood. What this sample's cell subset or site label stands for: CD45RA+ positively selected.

Here the CDR3 is given as CASGLGTSSYNEQFF. The DNA sequence is TGTGCTAGTGGTCTCGGGACGAGCTCCTACAATGAGCAGTTCTTC. The sequence is built from TRBV12-5 and TRBJ2-1; the D gene could be either TRBD1 or TRBD2, each agreeing at 5 bases. The CDR3, cysteine through phenylalanine, is 15 amino acids long. Left in the record is the CDR3 DNA by itself, 45 bases read in frame from the first base. V is shortened by 5 bases, J by 0 bases, and the region joining them spans 11 bases. Based on the germline V gene, the CDR1 and CDR2 sequences are LGHNT and FRNRAP.